This TCR beta chain appears in the sequencing data of a study of cytomegalovirus exposure and HLA in healthy donors. Primers included in the PCR were 60 Vbeta and 13 Jbeta primers. The assay was immunoSEQ multiplex PCR, and TCRdb's table has in-frame clones only and misses some. The sample lists 150,000 to 200,000 clones; around 76% were seen once. The ends lost 6 bases at V and 10 bases at J; junction bases unmatched: 16. The CDR3 sequence is 17 residues long. CDR1 LNHDA and CDR2 SQIVND come from the germline V gene (reference sequence). Sequencing input: PBMCs. This receptor was identified in a female donor in good health and CMV-seronegative. This chain links TRBV19 with TRBJ1-4; 11 nucleotides match TRBD1. The CDR3 protein is CASSLWTGGIIHGKLFF. The DNA for the CDR3 is TGTGCCAGTAGCCTGTGGACAGGGGGCATCATCCATGGAAAACTGTTTTTT.